Below, one T cell receptor beta chain is given with its context. No antigen is known for it. The CDR3 totals 12 residues. Germline values: CDR1 SQVTM, CDR2 ANQGSEA. Researchers prepared the TRB cDNA libraries using 5' RACE with UMI labels. From the 5' RACE reads, TCRdb lists one entry per CDR3 protein and no DNA. The sample yields under 65,000 distinct CDR3 sequences, of which the top ten take up 23%. The data were taken from a study of CXCR3-negative and CXCR3-positive naive CD8 T cells. About the research overall: A total of 110 million to 150 million TRB reads was generated, with about 1.5 +/- 0.3 million per library. Overall study results and limits: Memory cells showed distinct TRBV-TRBJ patterns, while the two naive subsets matched. Similar levels of surface CD5 were seen between naive subsets; TCR strength was inferred from TRB CDR3 properties.

The receptor was derived from a human donor in good health. Some clones in this sample may be carry-over from other donors' samples. Material: memory CD8+ T cells from blood. This sequence joins TRBV29-1 and TRBJ2-7; TCRdb gives TRBD2 as the D gene, but with no DNA this cannot be confirmed. CDR3 sequence reads: CSVELGPYEQYF.